The entry below describes one T cell receptor beta chain. What it recognizes is unknown. This entry belongs to a study of T cell repertoires in cytomegalovirus infection. Study background: Public signatures in TCR beta pointed to CMV infection and matching HLA type.

Study observations and caveats: Summed frequency of public TCR beta families distinguished CMV carriers with the relevant HLA. CMV-specific TCR beta clonotypes restricted by HLA-C were the ones dominating the ex vivo response.

TCRdb reprocessed the reads with MiXCR, giving one entry per CDR3 protein. Of 200,000 to 300,000 distinct CDR3 sequences detected, less than 9.5% appear once; the ten largest clones hold about 15%. The CDR3 runs 14 residues. The V and J ends lost 7 bases and 13 bases, in that order; junction bases with no gene match: 12. Sequenced: PBMCs. The genes are TRBV12-3 or TRBV12-4 and TRBJ2-1; 11 bases align to TRBD2. The clonotype comes from a human donor in good health (CMV status not recorded). Some clones in this sample may be carry-over from other donors' samples. CDR3 nucleotides: TGTGCCAGCAATCCCGGGACTAGCGGCCCATCTCAGTTCTTC. Translated, it gives CASNPGTSGPSQFF.